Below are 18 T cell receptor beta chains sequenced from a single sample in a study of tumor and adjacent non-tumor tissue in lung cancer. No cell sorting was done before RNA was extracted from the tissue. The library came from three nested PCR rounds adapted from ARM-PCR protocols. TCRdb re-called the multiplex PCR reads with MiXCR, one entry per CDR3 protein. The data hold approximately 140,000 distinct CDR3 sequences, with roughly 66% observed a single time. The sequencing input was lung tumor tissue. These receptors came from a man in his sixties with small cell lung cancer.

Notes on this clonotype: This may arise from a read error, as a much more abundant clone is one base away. The CDR3 sequence is CASRPGTEETQYF. For the CDR3, the DNA is TGTGCCAGCAGGCCCGGGACAGAAGAGACCCAGTACTTC. The J gene is TRBJ2-5, the V gene TRBV28; 7 bases fit TRBD1. Germline V gene data show CDR1 as MDHEN and CDR2 as SYDVKM. The CDR3 runs to 13 residues. J gave up 3 bases and V 6 bases, and 4 bases lay outside the gene matches.

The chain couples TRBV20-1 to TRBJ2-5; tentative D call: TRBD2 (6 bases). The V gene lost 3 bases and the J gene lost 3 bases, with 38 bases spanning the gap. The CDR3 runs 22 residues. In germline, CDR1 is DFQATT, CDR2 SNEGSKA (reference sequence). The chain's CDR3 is CSARMEVGASERGVFSEETQYF. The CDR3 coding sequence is TGCAGTGCTAGGATGGAGGTTGGGGCTAGCGAGAGGGGCGTTTTCTCAGAAGAGACCCAGTACTTC.

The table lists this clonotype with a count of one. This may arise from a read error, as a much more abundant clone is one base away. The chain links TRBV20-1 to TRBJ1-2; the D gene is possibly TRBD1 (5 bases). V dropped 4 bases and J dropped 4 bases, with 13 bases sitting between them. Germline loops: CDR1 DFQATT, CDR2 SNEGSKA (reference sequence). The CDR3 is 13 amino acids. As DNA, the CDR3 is TGCAGTGCTACACAGAGTACAGGCTATGGCTACACCTTC. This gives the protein CSATQSTGYGYTF.

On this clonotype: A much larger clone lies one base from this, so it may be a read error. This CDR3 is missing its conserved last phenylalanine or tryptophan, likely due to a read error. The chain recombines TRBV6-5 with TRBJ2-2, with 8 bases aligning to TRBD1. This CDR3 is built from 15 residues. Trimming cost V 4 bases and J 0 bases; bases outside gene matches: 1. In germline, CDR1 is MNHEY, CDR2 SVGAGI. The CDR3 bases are TGTGCCAGCAGTTGGACAGGGACGAACACCGGGGAGCTGTTTCTT. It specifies CASSWTGTNTGELFL.

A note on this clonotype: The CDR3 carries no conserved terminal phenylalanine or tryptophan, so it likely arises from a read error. The CDR3 bases are TGCAGTGCTAGACCATTACAGGGCTCCTACGAGCAGTACATC. Protein: CSARPLQGSYEQYI. The chain links TRBV20-1 to TRBJ2-7, with D perhaps matching TRBD1 (6 bases). This CDR3 comprises 14 residues. V was cut by 2 bases and J by 0 bases, with 11 bases left in between. The germline V gene encodes CDR1 DFQATT and CDR2 SNEGSKA (reference sequence).

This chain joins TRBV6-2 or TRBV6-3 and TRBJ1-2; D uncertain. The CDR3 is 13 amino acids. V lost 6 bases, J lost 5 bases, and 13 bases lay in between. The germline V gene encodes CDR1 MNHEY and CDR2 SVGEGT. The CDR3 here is CASSFPLGYGYTF. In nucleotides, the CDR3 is TGTGCCAGCAGCTTCCCCTTGGGGTATGGCTACACCTTC.

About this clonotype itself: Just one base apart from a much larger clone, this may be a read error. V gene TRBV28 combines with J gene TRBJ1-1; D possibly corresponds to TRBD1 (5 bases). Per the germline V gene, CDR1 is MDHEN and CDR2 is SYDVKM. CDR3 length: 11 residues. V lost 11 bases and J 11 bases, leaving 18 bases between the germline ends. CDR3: CARISSGGAFF. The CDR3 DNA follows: TGTGCCCGCATATCTAGTGGGGGGGCTTTCTTT. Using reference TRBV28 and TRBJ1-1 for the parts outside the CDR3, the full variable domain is DVKVTQSSRYLVKRTGEKVFLECVQDMDHENMFWYRQDPGLGLRLIYFSYDVKMKEKGDIPEGYSVSREKKERFSLILESASTNQTSMYLCARISSGGAFFGQGTRLTVV.

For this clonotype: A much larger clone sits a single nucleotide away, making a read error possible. CDR3 in DNA: TGTGCCACCAGTGATTTGCAGCTCATTAGATCCTACGTGCAGTACTTC. Protein sequence: CATSDLQLIRSYVQYF. The chain has TRBV24-1 and TRBJ2-7; D remains ambiguous. The CDR3 contains 16 residues. CDR1 and CDR2 from the germline V gene are KGHDR and SFDVKD.

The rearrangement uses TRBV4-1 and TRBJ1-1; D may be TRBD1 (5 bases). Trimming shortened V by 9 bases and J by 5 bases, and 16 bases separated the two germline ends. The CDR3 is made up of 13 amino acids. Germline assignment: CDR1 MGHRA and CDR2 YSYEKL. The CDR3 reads CASRWGSETEAFF. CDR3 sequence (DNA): TGCGCCAGTCGGTGGGGGAGTGAGACTGAAGCTTTCTTT.

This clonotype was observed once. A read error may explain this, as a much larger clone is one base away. The CDR3 here is CVSSPPGGGTGELFF. The CDR3 DNA follows: TGTGTCAGCAGCCCACCGGGAGGAGGCACCGGGGAGCTGTTTTTT. The rearrangement links TRBV6-1 to TRBJ2-2; 7 bases agree with TRBD2. Germline V CDR1 and CDR2: MNHNS, SASEGT. The CDR3 spans 15 residues.

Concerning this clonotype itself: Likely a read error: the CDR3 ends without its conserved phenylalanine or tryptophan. CDR3 protein: CASILVAKNIQYL. The CDR3 DNA sequence: TGTGCCAGCATCTTGGTAGCGAAAAACATTCAGTACTTA. This chain uses TRBV5-6 with TRBJ2-4; possible D gene TRBD2, 5 bases. Germline V gene data show CDR1 as SGHDT and CDR2 as YYEEEE. The CDR3 has 13 amino acids.

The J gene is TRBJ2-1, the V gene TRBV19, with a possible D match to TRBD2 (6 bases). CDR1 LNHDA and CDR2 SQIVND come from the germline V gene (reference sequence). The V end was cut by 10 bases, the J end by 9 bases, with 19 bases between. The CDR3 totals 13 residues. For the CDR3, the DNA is TGTGCCACCTCAGATGGGAGGCCAACTGAGCAGTTCTTC. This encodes CATSDGRPTEQFF. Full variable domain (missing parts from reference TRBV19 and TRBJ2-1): DGGITQSPKYLFRKEGQNVTLSCEQNLNHDAMYWYRQDPGQGLRLIYYSQIVNDFQKGDIAEGYSVSREKKESFPLTVTSAQKNPTAFYLCATSDGRPTEQFFGPGTRLTVL.

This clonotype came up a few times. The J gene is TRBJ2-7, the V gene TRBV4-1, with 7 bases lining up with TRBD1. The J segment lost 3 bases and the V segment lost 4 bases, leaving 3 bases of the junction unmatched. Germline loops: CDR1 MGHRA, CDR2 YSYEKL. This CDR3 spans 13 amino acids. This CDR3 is CASSRGGIYEQYF. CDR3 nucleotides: TGCGCCAGCAGCCGAGGGGGCATCTACGAGCAGTACTTC.

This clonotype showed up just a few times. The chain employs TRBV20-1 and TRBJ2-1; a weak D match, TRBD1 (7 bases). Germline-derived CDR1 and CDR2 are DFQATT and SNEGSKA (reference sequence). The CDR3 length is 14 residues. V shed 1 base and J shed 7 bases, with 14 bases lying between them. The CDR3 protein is CSARGPRGENEQFF. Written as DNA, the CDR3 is TGCAGTGCTAGAGGGCCCAGGGGGGAAAATGAGCAGTTCTTC.

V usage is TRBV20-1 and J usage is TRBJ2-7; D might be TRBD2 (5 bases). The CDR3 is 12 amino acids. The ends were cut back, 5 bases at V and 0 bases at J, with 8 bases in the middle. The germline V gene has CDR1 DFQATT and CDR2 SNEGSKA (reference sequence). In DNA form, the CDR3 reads TGCAGTGCTGGACTTTCCTCCTACGAGCAGTACTTC. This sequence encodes CSAGLSSYEQYF.

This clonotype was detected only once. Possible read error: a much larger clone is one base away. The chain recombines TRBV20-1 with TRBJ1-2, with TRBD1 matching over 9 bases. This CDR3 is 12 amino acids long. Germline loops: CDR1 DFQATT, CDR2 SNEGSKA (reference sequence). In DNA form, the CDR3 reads TGCGGTGCAAAACAGGGGGCTGGGGGCTACACCTTC. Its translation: CGAKQGAGGYTF.

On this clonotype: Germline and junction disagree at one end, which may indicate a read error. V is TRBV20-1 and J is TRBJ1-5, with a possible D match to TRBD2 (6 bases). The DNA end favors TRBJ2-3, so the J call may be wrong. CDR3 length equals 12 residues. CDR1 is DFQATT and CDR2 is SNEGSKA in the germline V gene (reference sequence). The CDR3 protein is CTARAGHQPQYF. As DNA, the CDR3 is TGCACTGCTAGAGCGGGTCATCAGCCCCAGTATTTT.

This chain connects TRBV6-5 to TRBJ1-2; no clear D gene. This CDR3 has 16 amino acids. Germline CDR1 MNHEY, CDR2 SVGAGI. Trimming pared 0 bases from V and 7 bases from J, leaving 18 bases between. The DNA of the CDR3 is TGTGCCAGCAGTTACTCGACTGCATGGACGGCGAGTGGCTACACCTTC. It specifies CASSYSTAWTASGYTF.